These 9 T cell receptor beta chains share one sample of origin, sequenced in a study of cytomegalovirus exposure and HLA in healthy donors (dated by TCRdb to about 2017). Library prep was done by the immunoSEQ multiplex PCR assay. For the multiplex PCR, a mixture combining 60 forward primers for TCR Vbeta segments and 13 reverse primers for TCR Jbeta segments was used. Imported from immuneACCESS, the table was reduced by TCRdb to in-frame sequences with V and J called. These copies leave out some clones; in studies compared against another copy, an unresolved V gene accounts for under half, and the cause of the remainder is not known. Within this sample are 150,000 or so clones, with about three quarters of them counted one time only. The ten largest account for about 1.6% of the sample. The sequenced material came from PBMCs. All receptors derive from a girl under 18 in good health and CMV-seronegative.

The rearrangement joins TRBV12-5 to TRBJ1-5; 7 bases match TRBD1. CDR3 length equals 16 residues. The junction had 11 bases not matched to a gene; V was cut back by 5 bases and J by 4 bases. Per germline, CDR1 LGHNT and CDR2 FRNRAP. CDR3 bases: TGTGCTAGTGGTGACAATACAGGGGTCGGGAATCAGCCCCAGCATTTT. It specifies CASGDNTGVGNQPQHF.

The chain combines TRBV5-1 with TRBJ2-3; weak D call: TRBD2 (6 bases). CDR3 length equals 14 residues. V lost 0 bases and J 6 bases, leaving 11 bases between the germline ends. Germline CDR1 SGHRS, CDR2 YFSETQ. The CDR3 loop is CASSLVGGSDTQYF. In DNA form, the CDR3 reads TGCGCCAGCAGCTTGGTGGGGGGATCGGATACGCAGTATTTT.

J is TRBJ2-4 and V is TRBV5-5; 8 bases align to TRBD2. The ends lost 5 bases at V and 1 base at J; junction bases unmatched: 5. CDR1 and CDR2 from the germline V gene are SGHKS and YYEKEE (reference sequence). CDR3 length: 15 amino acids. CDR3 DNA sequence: TGTGCCAGCAGTCCTCCGGGGGGGGCCAAAAACATTCAGTACTTC. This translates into CASSPPGGAKNIQYF.

The CDR3 DNA reads as TGTGCCAGCAGCTTAGGACAGGGGAACACTGAAGCTTTCTTT. Translated: CASSLGQGNTEAFF. This sequence joins TRBV9 and TRBJ1-1, with 8 bases identical to TRBD1. There are 14 residues in the CDR3. V lost 4 bases, J lost 1 base, and 3 bases stayed unmatched. CDR1 and CDR2 (germline): SGDLS, YYNGEE.

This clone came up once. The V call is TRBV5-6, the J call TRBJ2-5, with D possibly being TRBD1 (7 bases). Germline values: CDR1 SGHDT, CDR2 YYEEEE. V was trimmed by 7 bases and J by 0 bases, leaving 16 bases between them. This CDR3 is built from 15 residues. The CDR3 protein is CASCSSGGYQETQYF. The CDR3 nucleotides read TGTGCCAGCTGCTCCTCAGGGGGGTACCAAGAGACCCAGTACTTC.

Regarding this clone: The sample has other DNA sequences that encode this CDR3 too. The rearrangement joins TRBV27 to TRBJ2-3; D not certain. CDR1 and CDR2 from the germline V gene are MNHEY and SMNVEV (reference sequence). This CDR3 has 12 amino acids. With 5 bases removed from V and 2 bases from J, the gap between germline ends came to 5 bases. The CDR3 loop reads CASSPSTDTQYF. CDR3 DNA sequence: TGTGCCAGCAGTCCGTCCACAGATACGCAGTATTTT.

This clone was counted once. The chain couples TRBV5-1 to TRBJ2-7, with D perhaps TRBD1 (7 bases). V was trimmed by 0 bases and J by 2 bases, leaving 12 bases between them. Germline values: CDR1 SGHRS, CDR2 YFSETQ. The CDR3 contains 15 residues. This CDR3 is CASSLVAGQTYEQYF. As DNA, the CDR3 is TGCGCCAGCAGCTTGGTGGCGGGACAGACCTACGAGCAGTACTTC.

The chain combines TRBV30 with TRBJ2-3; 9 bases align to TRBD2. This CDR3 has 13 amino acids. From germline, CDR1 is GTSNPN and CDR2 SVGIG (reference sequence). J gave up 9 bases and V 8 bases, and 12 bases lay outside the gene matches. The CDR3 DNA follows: TGTGCCAGATCTAGCGGGGTGGCAGGAACGCAGTATTTT. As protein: CARSSGVAGTQYF.

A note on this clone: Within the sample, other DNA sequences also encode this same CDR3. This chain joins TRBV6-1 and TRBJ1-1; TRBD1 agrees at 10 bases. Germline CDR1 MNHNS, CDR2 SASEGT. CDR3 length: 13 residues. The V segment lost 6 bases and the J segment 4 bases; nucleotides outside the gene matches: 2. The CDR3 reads CASRDRGGTEAFF. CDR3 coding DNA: TGTGCCAGCAGGGACAGGGGGGGCACTGAAGCTTTCTTT.